This T cell receptor beta chain came from a study of blood T cell repertoires in COVID-19. This clone was found once. The repertoire was sequenced with immunoSEQ multiplex PCR; TCRdb's copy has only in-frame clones and lacks some. The data hold roughly 240,000 clones, with almost 85% observed a single time. The specimen sequenced was peripheral blood. The TCR comes from a woman over 75 with acute or convalescent COVID-19.

The CDR3 DNA reads as TGTGCCAGAACCCTGAACCCCGGGGAAGAGACCCAGTACTTC. Translation: CARTLNPGEETQYF. The V and J genes are TRBV28 and TRBJ2-5; tentative D call: TRBD2 (5 bases). Germline CDR1 MDHEN, CDR2 SYDVKM. The CDR3 covers 14 residues. Trimming took 9 bases from V and 3 from J, leaving 17 bases between them.